Following are 32 T cell receptor beta chains from one sample sequenced in a study of Ad26.COV2.S vaccination and SARS-CoV-2 variants (dated by TCRdb to about 2021). Libraries were made using the immunoSEQ multiplex PCR assay. The clones in this table, taken by TCRdb from immuneACCESS, are in-frame only. Not every clone is retained; where verified, under half of the shortfall comes from an unresolved V gene, and the cause of the rest is unknown. For this sample there are hundreds of thousands of clones; about 85% appear just once. The ten top clones hold 6.4% of the sample. Per the publication, the treatment or condition label means: some 19 received Ad26.COV2.S at low or high dose, single or two shots; 5 received placebo; per-sample allocation not given. For vaccine and placebo recipients, repertoires were sequenced using samples collected on day 63 after the first injection. Sample: peripheral blood, taken in a trial of Ad26.COV2.S vaccine versus placebo. These receptors all stem from a person aged 18-60 years who received the Ad26.COV2.S COVID-19 vaccine or a placebo.

For the CDR3, the DNA is TGTGCTAGTGGTTTGTCGGGGCGAAGAGAGACCCAGTACTTC. Translated: CASGLSGRRETQYF. The chain couples TRBV12-5 to TRBJ2-5; D could derive from TRBD1 or TRBD2 (5 bases each). CDR1 and CDR2 from the germline V gene are LGHNT and FRNRAP. V lost 2 bases and J lost 4, with 11 bases in between. This CDR3 region has 14 residues.

J is TRBJ2-2 and V is TRBV27; D may be TRBD1 (6 bases). V lost 3 bases, J lost 4 bases, and 18 bases lay in between. The length of the CDR3 is 17 residues. Germline CDR1 reads MNHEY; CDR2 reads SMNVEV (reference sequence). The chain's CDR3 is CASSFRGIFNPTGELFF. The CDR3 DNA is TGTGCCAGCAGTTTCAGGGGAATATTTAATCCCACCGGGGAGCTGTTTTTT.

The gene calls are TRBV28 and TRBJ2-5, with D possibly TRBD2 on 5 matching bases. Germline lookup yields CDR1 MDHEN and CDR2 SYDVKM. Trimming left V 5 bases short and J 5 bases short, with 12 bases between. The CDR3 loop spans 13 amino acids. CDR3 sequence: CASSEGRVETQYF. As DNA, the CDR3 is TGTGCCAGCAGTGAGGGCCGGGTGGAGACCCAGTACTTC.

This clone occurred a few times. The chain has TRBV6-1 and TRBJ1-2; TRBD1 might be the D (5 bases). CDR1 MNHNS and CDR2 SASEGT come from the germline V gene. V was clipped by 7 bases and J by 7 bases, with 19 bases between them. CDR3 length: 14 amino acids. The CDR3 region is CASISPKGLSGYTF. The CDR3 DNA reads as TGTGCCAGCATCTCCCCGAAGGGGCTAAGTGGCTACACCTTC.

J is TRBJ2-1 and V is TRBV27; D may correspond to TRBD1 or TRBD2 (6 bases each). V gave up 8 bases and J gave up 4 bases, with 15 bases separating them. From germline, CDR1 is MNHEY and CDR2 SMNVEV (reference sequence). The CDR3 has 14 residues. Here the CDR3 reads CASRLIGGYNEQFF. For the CDR3, the DNA is TGTGCCAGCCGCCTGATAGGGGGGTACAATGAGCAGTTCTTC.

The genes are TRBV30 and TRBJ1-5; D remains ambiguous. The germline V gene encodes CDR1 GTSNPN and CDR2 SVGIG (reference sequence). Trimming stripped 2 bases from V and 2 bases from J, with 10 bases between. This CDR3 contains 14 residues. CDR3 in amino acids: CAWSLGAGNQPQHF. Written as DNA, the CDR3 is TGTGCCTGGAGTTTGGGCGCAGGCAATCAGCCCCAGCATTTT.

The chain uses TRBV7-2 and TRBJ1-2; tentatively, D is TRBD1 (6 bases). V lost 5 bases to trimming and J lost 4 bases, with 11 bases between them. Germline CDR1 reads SGHTA; CDR2 reads FQGNSA. The length of the CDR3 is 13 residues. The CDR3 reads CASSVDSVYGYTF. In DNA, the CDR3 is TGTGCCAGCAGCGTGGACAGTGTCTATGGCTACACCTTC.

The chain links TRBV20-1 to TRBJ2-3, with D tentatively TRBD1 or TRBD2 (5 bases each). Trimming shortened V by 3 bases and J by 4 bases, and 17 bases separated the two germline ends. The CDR3 spans 15 residues. Germline CDR1 reads DFQATT; CDR2 reads SNEGSKA (reference sequence). The CDR3 here is CSASIGGFGSDTQYF. CDR3 sequence (DNA): TGCAGTGCTAGTATTGGGGGATTCGGGTCAGATACGCAGTATTTT.

The rearrangement links TRBV27 to TRBJ1-5, with D possibly matching TRBD1 (5 bases). The V end was cut by 8 bases, the J end by 3 bases, with 14 bases between. CDR1 is MNHEY, CDR2 SMNVEV, per germline (reference sequence). There are 14 residues in the CDR3. CDR3 sequence (DNA): TGTGCCAGCCGGGGCCTGAATGCCAATCAGCCCCAGCATTTT. It specifies CASRGLNANQPQHF.

The chain is built from TRBV7-9 and TRBJ1-5; no definite D call. The V end lost 2 bases, the J end lost 1 base, and 3 bases lay between the germline ends. CDR1 and CDR2 from the germline V gene are SEHNR and FQNEAQ (reference sequence). The CDR3 has 13 residues. CDR3 in DNA: TGTGCCAGCAGCTTATGGAGCAATCAGCCCCAGCATTTT. This gives the protein CASSLWSNQPQHF.

The chain carries TRBV5-1 and TRBJ2-1; 7 nucleotides align to TRBD2. The CDR3 has 15 amino acids. Germline V gene data show CDR1 as SGHRS and CDR2 as YFSETQ. V shed 4 bases, J shed 0 bases, and the junction held 4 bases outside the gene matches. The CDR3 nucleotides are TGCGCCAGCAGCCCAGTAGCGGGCTCCTACAATGAGCAGTTCTTC. Translated, it gives CASSPVAGSYNEQFF.

The genes are TRBV28 and TRBJ2-7; 8 positions agree with TRBD1. With 8 bases clipped from V and 11 bases from J, the junction kept 5 bases outside the gene matches. This CDR3 has 10 amino acids. CDR1 is MDHEN and CDR2 is SYDVKM in the germline V gene. This CDR3 is CASGLQGEYF. The CDR3, as DNA: TGTGCCAGCGGATTACAGGGGGAGTACTTC.

The chain joins TRBV5-1 to TRBJ1-3; weak D call: TRBD1 (6 bases). Trimming took off 7 bases at V and 1 base at J, with 15 bases between the two ends. The CDR3 covers 15 residues. CDR1 and CDR2 from the germline V gene are SGHRS and YFSETQ. The CDR3 loop reads CASGDTGTSGNTIYF. For the CDR3, the DNA is TGCGCCAGCGGAGATACCGGGACATCTGGAAACACCATATATTTT.

A single count supports this clone. The limits of the CDR3 on the DNA are not certain, so only TCRdb's listed CDR3 is given. The gene calls are TRBV30 and TRBJ2-1; the DNA was not used to check the table's D call, TRBD1. CDR1 is GTSNPN, CDR2 SVGIG, per germline (reference sequence). The CDR3 length is 11 residues, termini included. This chain's CDR3 is CAWGGGTAPFF.

V is TRBV29-1 and J is TRBJ1-3; D is undetermined. The CDR3 has 11 residues. Trimming left V 7 bases short and J 1 base short, with 5 bases between. The germline V gene encodes CDR1 SQVTM and CDR2 ANQGSEA. The CDR3 here is CSAPSGNTIYF. CDR3 sequence (DNA): TGCAGCGCCCCGTCTGGAAACACCATATATTTT.

This chain links TRBV9 with TRBJ2-3; 7 bases line up with TRBD1. J gave up 3 bases and V 4 bases, and 8 bases lay outside the gene matches. This CDR3 has 15 amino acids. Germline CDR1 is SGDLS and CDR2 is YYNGEE. This CDR3 is CASSPWAGGTDTQYF. CDR3 bases: TGTGCCAGCAGCCCCTGGGCAGGGGGTACAGATACGCAGTATTTT.

The chain couples TRBV7-8 to TRBJ1-4; 8 nucleotides line up with TRBD1. The CDR3 runs 17 residues. CDR1 and CDR2 (germline): SGHVS, FQNEAQ. V was clipped by 2 bases and J by 0 bases; unmatched bases: 5. The CDR3: CASSLRGQASTNEKLFF. The CDR3 DNA is TGTGCCAGCAGCTTAAGGGGACAGGCTTCAACTAATGAAAAACTGTTTTTT.

Written as DNA, the CDR3 is TGTGCCAGCAGACGATCTCAAAAGACAGGGCTTATGTACGAGCAGTACTTC. It codes for CASRRSQKTGLMYEQYF. V and J are TRBV5-8 and TRBJ2-7; TRBD1 matches 7 bases. Trimming cost V 5 bases and J 4 bases; bases outside gene matches: 18. Germline values: CDR1 SGHTS, CDR2 YDEGEE. The CDR3 is 17 residues long.

This clone was seen only a few times. The chain couples TRBV19 to TRBJ1-3, with 7 bases fitting TRBD1. Germline CDR1 and CDR2: LNHDA and SQIVND (reference sequence). The CDR3 spans 14 residues. V dropped 7 bases and J dropped 1; count of bases not matched to a gene: 4. CDR3 sequence: CASIQQGSGNTIYF. In DNA, the CDR3 is TGTGCCAGTATTCAACAGGGGTCTGGAAACACCATATATTTT.

The chain joins TRBV5-6 to TRBJ2-1, with 10 bases matching TRBD1. V lost 4 bases, J lost 4 bases, and 5 bases stayed unmatched. CDR1 and CDR2 (germline): SGHDT, YYEEEE. The CDR3 runs 15 residues. The CDR3 DNA reads TGTGCCAGCAGCCTAGGACAGGGGGTGTACAATGAGCAGTTCTTC. Amino acids: CASSLGQGVYNEQFF.

The count of this clone is one. This chain connects TRBV18 to TRBJ2-5; no firm D call. Trimming shortened V by 4 bases and J by 3 bases, and 15 bases separated the two germline ends. The CDR3 length is 15 residues. From germline, CDR1 is KGHSH and CDR2 LQKENI. This CDR3 is CASSLSGLREETQYF. Written as DNA, the CDR3 is TGTGCCAGCTCACTATCCGGGCTCCGAGAAGAGACCCAGTACTTC.

The rearrangement links TRBV5-1 to TRBJ1-6; 7 positions match TRBD1. The J segment lost 7 bases and the V segment lost 4 bases, leaving 11 bases of the junction unmatched. The CDR3 is made up of 16 amino acids. Germline V gene lookup returns CDR1 SGHRS and CDR2 YFSETQ. CDR3: CASSRTGTVKNSPLHF. The CDR3 DNA reads as TGCGCCAGCAGCAGAACCGGGACAGTTAAAAATTCACCCCTCCACTTT.

This clone was seen a few times. The chain recombines TRBV7-8 with TRBJ1-2; perhaps TRBD1 as D (5 bases). Germline values: CDR1 SGHVS, CDR2 FQNEAQ. V dropped 1 base and J dropped 8 bases, with 23 bases sitting between them. The CDR3 contains 17 residues. The CDR3 protein is CASSLEGYREIIWGYTF. DNA of the CDR3: TGTGCCAGCAGCTTAGAGGGGTATCGGGAAATCATATGGGGCTACACCTTC.

The chain combines TRBV15 with TRBJ2-7, with D possibly TRBD1 on 6 matching bases. CDR1 LNHNV and CDR2 YYDKDF come from the germline V gene (reference sequence). V was pared by 0 bases and J by 4 bases, with 10 bases between. The CDR3 has 14 amino acids. CDR3 sequence: CATSRDLQGYEQYF. CDR3 in DNA: TGTGCCACCAGCAGAGACCTACAGGGATACGAGCAGTACTTC.

J is TRBJ2-6 and V is TRBV4-1; perhaps TRBD1 as D (6 bases). The V gene lost 2 bases and the J gene lost 2 bases, with 7 bases spanning the gap. Germline V lookup: CDR1 MGHRA, CDR2 YSYEKL. The CDR3 contains 15 residues. CDR3 region: CASSQTGTGANVLTF. The DNA for the CDR3 is TGCGCCAGCAGCCAAACAGGGACTGGGGCCAACGTCCTGACTTTC.

The chain couples TRBV29-1 to TRBJ1-5, with a weak D call TRBD1 (6 bases). CDR3 length: 13 residues. Trimming pared 5 bases from V and 4 bases from J, leaving 12 bases between. Germline V lookup: CDR1 SQVTM, CDR2 ANQGSEA. CDR3 loop: CSVKVDRNQPQHF. For the CDR3, the DNA is TGCAGCGTTAAAGTGGACAGAAATCAGCCCCAGCATTTT. The entire variable domain, with the rest obtained from reference TRBV29-1 and TRBJ1-5, is as follows: SAVISQKPSRDICQRGTSLTIQCQVDSQVTMMFWYRQQPGQSLTLIATANQGSEATYESGFVIDKFPISRPNLTFSTLTVSNMSPEDSSIYLCSVKVDRNQPQHFGDGTRLSIL.

V gene TRBV5-1 combines with J gene TRBJ1-1, with D unresolved. There are 14 residues in the CDR3. Trimming stripped 4 bases from V and 4 bases from J, with 14 bases between. Germline CDR1 is SGHRS and CDR2 is YFSETQ. CDR3 sequence (DNA): TGCGCCAGCAGCCCCCTTTTGGAAGGCACTGAAGCTTTCTTT. Protein sequence: CASSPLLEGTEAFF.

The rearrangement links TRBV9 to TRBJ2-1, with 7 bases that match TRBD2. The CDR3 runs 13 residues. In germline, CDR1 is SGDLS, CDR2 YYNGEE. Trimming took 4 bases from V and 6 from J; bases not matched to a gene: 4. The DNA for the CDR3 is TGTGCCAGCAGCCTAGCGGCCTCCAATGAGCAGTTCTTC. Encoded protein: CASSLAASNEQFF.

The chain carries TRBV4-3 and TRBJ1-2; D may be TRBD1 (5 bases). The germline gives CDR1 LGHNA, CDR2 YSLEER. The CDR3 is 13 amino acids. Trimming took 4 bases from V and 5 from J, leaving 11 bases between them. The CDR3 coding sequence is TGCGCCAGCAGCCCCAGGGCACGATATGGCTACACCTTC. Encoded protein: CASSPRARYGYTF.

This chain connects TRBV6-2 or TRBV6-3 to TRBJ2-7; TRBD1 matches at 7 bases. V lost 6 bases to trimming and J lost 2 bases; unmatched junction nucleotides: 16. Per germline, CDR1 MNHEY and CDR2 SVGEGT. The CDR3 is 17 amino acids. The CDR3 sequence: CASSPHTTGAHAYEQYF. Written as DNA, the CDR3 is TGTGCCAGCAGCCCCCACACCACAGGGGCCCACGCCTACGAGCAGTACTTC.

The chain recombines TRBV9 with TRBJ1-6, with TRBD1 as a possible D gene (5 bases). Germline values: CDR1 SGDLS, CDR2 YYNGEE. The CDR3 is 17 residues long. Between the trimmed V and J ends, which lost 0 bases and 4 bases, there was a span of 14 bases. In DNA, the CDR3 is TGTGCCAGCAGCGTAGCTGAGGTCAGGGTGTATAATTCACCCCTCCACTTT. It codes for CASSVAEVRVYNSPLHF.

The chain is built from TRBV6-6 and TRBJ1-5, with 7 bases lining up with TRBD1. Germline assignment: CDR1 MNHNY and CDR2 SVGAGI (reference sequence). V lost 5 bases to trimming and J lost 0 bases; unmatched junction nucleotides: 10. CDR3 length: 17 residues. This CDR3 reads CASSPQTGRGSNQPQHF. The CDR3 DNA reads as TGTGCCAGCAGTCCTCAGACAGGGCGAGGTAGCAATCAGCCCCAGCATTTT.